Listed here is a single T cell receptor beta chain. Its matching antigen is unknown. Sequencing of DNA taken from cultured CD4+ T cells relied on the Oncomine TCR Beta short-read assay. TCRdb reprocessed the PCR reads with MiXCR, giving one entry per CDR3 protein. The table lists under 20,000 distinct CDR3 sequences, approximately 58% of them singletons. V was trimmed by 7 bases and J by 4 bases, leaving 17 bases between them. This CDR3 spans 14 amino acids. CDR1 GTSNPN and CDR2 SVGIG come from the germline V gene (reference sequence). This specimen belongs to a study of vaccination and CD4 T cells after COVID-19. Described treatment: approximately 11-day PBMC culture with coronavirus spike peptide pools or control peptides (ViraFEST assay). Broader study findings: For SARS-CoV-2-reactive clonotypes, the median went from 21 to 38, a nonsignificant increase.

The sequenced sample was CD4+ T cells from blood, cultured in vitro. The chain links TRBV30 to TRBJ1-5; the D is unclear. The sequence was obtained from a human donor who had recovered from COVID-19. CDR3 region: CASRTPGGNQPQHF. CDR3 bases: TGTGCCTCCCGCACCCCGGGAGGGAATCAGCCCCAGCATTTT.